The sequence of this TCR beta chain was determined in a study of CD8+ T cells in alopecia areata. The CDR3 has 16 residues. CDR1 and CDR2 (germline): SGHDT, YYEEEE. J lost 6 bases, V lost 0 bases, and 6 bases had no gene match. Study-wide results and caveats: Mice showed clearer TCR sharing than patients did, a gap that was possibly HLA-related.

Following RNA extraction, reverse transcription yielded cDNA that acted as the sequencing template. Method: immunoSEQ multiplex PCR; TCRdb's copy keeps in-frame clones and lacks some. This repertoire shows about 170,000 clones, approximately 65% found once; its top ten account for about an eighth. About this clone itself: Antigen unknown.

This chain connects TRBV5-6 to TRBJ2-5; 12 bases map to TRBD2. The clonotype originates from a human donor with alopecia areata. The specimen comprised CD8+ T cells sorted from blood, sampled at week 0. Here the CDR3 reads CASSLGTSGAGKTQYF. The CDR3 DNA is TGTGCCAGCAGCTTGGGGACTAGCGGGGCCGGAAAGACCCAGTACTTC. Drawing the rest from reference TRBV5-6 and TRBJ2-5, the complete variable domain is DAGVTQSPTHLIKTRGQQVTLRCSPKSGHDTVSWYQQALGQGPQFIFQYYEEEERQRGNFPDRFSGHQFPNYSSELNVNALLLGDSALYLCASSLGTSGAGKTQYFGPGTRLLVL.